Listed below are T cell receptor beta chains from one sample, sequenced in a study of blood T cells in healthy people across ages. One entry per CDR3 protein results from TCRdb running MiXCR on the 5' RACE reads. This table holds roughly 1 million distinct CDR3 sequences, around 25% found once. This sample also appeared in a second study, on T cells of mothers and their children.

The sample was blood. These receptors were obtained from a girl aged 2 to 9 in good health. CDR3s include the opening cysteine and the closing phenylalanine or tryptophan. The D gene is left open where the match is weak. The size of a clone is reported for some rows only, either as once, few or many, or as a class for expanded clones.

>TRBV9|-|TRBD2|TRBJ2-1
CASSVVAGGQYEQFF
TGTGCCAGCAGCGTAGTAGCGGGGGGGCAGTATGAGCAGTTCTTC
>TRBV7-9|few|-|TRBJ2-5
CASSSDRQYQETQYF
TGTGCCAGCAGCTCCGACAGACAGTACCAAGAGACCCAGTACTTC
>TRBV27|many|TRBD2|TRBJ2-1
CASRRLADRQNEQFF
TGTGCCAGCAGAAGACTAGCGGATCGGCAAAATGAGCAGTTCTTC
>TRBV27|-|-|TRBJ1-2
CASSLVPNYGYTF
TGTGCCAGCAGTTTAGTGCCTAACTATGGCTACACCTTC
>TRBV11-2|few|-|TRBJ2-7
CASSFPLDRSTIHEQYF
TGTGCCAGCAGCTTTCCTCTCGACCGTTCTACCATCCACGAGCAGTACTTC
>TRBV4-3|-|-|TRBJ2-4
CASSQSAGRYIQYF
TGCGCCAGCAGCCAATCGGCGGGGCGTTACATTCAGTACTTC
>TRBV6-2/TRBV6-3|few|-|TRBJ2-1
CASSYMAGGEYNEQFF
TGTGCCAGCAGTTACATGGCCGGGGGCGAATACAATGAGCAGTTCTTC
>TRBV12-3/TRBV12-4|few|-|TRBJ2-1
CASSFSREQFF
TGTGCCAGCAGTTTTTCTAGGGAGCAGTTCTTC
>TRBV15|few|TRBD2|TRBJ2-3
CATSTGLVRDTQYF
TGTGCCACCAGCACAGGACTAGTTCGGGATACGCAGTATTTT
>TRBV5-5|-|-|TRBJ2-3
CASSLVPAKRPTDTQYF
TGTGCCAGCAGCTTGGTCCCAGCTAAACGGCCCACAGATACGCAGTATTTT
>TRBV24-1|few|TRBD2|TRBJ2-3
CATRDSTGGYTQYF
TGTGCCACCAGGGATTCGACGGGAGGTTATACGCAGTATTTT
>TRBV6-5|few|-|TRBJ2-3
CTSSYSGLRTDTQYF
TGTACCAGCAGTTACTCGGGCCTCCGCACAGATACGCAGTATTTT
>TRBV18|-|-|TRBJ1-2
CASSHRVESDYGYTF
TGTGCCAGCTCTCATCGGGTGGAGAGCGACTATGGCTACACCTTC
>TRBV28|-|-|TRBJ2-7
CVSSSLGRDRNYEQYF
TGTGTCAGCAGTTCCCTAGGGAGGGACAGAAACTACGAGCAGTACTTC
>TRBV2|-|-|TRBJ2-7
CASSLAAYGYEQYF
TGTGCCAGCAGCCTTGCGGCGTATGGGTACGAGCAGTACTTC
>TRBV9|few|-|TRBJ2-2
CASSVGSAVAGELFF
TGTGCCAGCAGCGTAGGTTCGGCCGTAGCCGGGGAGCTGTTTTTT
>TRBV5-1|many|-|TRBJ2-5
CASSLGPTQETQYF
TGTGCTAGCAGCTTGGGACCGACTCAAGAGACCCAGTACTTC
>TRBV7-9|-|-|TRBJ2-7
CASSLPGPSSYEQYF
TGTGCCAGCAGCTTACCTGGGCCGAGCTCCTACGAGCAGTACTTC
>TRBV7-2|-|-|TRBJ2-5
CASMILAKGGQYF
TGTGCCAGCATGATCCTCGCAAAAGGTGGGCAGTACTTC
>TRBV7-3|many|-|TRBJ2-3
CASSQGGWADTQYF
TGTGCCAGCAGCCAAGGGGGTTGGGCAGATACGCAGTATTTT
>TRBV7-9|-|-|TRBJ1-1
CASNMDAPDEAFF
TGTGCCAGCAACATGGACGCCCCTGATGAAGCTTTCTTT
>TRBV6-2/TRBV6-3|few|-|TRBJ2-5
CASSNRDLKETQYF
TGTGCCAGCAGCAACCGGGACTTAAAAGAGACCCAGTACTTC